Listed below are T cell receptor beta chains from one sample, sequenced in a study of Graves' ophthalmopathy and Graves' hyperthyroidism. TCRdb re-derived calls from the multiplex PCR reads in MiXCR, one entry per CDR3 protein. The table has roughly 1.1 million distinct CDR3 sequences, roughly two fifths seen once. Specimen: peripheral blood or thyroid tissue (not recorded which). The receptors were gathered from an adult man with Graves' hyperthyroidism. The CDR3 runs from the conserved cysteine through the conserved F or W.

>TRBV20-1|TRBJ2-2|16
CSATGTGGGYTGELFF
>TRBV2|TRBJ1-4|14
CASSEAQGGEKLFF
>TRBV25-1|TRBJ2-5|14
CASSRLPGVETQYF
>TRBV11-2|TRBJ1-6|12
CASSLEGPLFHF
>TRBV7-6|TRBJ2-6|19
CASSLEPTVPSSGANVLTF
>TRBV28|TRBJ1-1|13
CASSSVVDSEAFF
>TRBV10-2|TRBJ2-6|19
CASSEEPGQGPSGANVLTF
>TRBV14|TRBJ1-1|16
CASSREGAHRDTEAFF
>TRBV3-1|TRBJ2-7|14
CASSQASGPYEQYF
>TRBV18|TRBJ1-1|14
CASSPSNLNTEAFF
>TRBV20-1|TRBJ2-5|15
CSAPRLQGRSETQYF
>TRBV12-3/TRBV12-4|TRBJ2-7|14
CASSLALGMFEQYF
>TRBV5-8|TRBJ2-5|17
CASSPRASGNNQETQYF
>TRBV2|TRBJ1-4|13
CAVKGGDGEKLFF
>TRBV10-3|TRBJ2-7|15
CASNGADRNSYEQYF
>TRBV5-1|TRBJ1-2|15
CASSATGQPYYGYTF
>TRBV7-6|TRBJ2-1|14
CASSPRTGLNEQFF
>TRBV7-9|TRBJ2-6|20
CASSQREGQLGRSGANALTF
>TRBV11-2|TRBJ2-5|14
CASSPQGGMETQYF
>TRBV3-1|TRBJ1-6|16
CASNRQGSSYNSPLHF
>TRBV10-3|TRBJ2-7|16
CAISELGSGGAYEQYF
>TRBV25-1|TRBJ1-2|15
CASSQGAGAYYGYTF
>TRBV5-1|TRBJ1-6|19
CASSPPGMPRSSYNSPLHF
>TRBV6-5|TRBJ1-1|15
CASSYPGTAGTEAFF
>TRBV20-1|TRBJ1-6|13
CSAKGAGASPLHF
>TRBV7-8|TRBJ2-6|20
CASSLWERWKERAGANVLTF
>TRBV12-3/TRBV12-4|TRBJ2-5|16
CASSLGRAVSYETQYF
>TRBV15|TRBJ1-1|16
CATSTLETYVDTEAFF
>TRBV7-2|TRBJ1-1|15
CASSPARGGNTEAFF
>TRBV20-1|TRBJ2-2|16
CSAREGVQGGSGELFF
>TRBV7-9|TRBJ2-5|15
CASSPARGEQGTQYF
>TRBV24-1|TRBJ2-7|17
CATSDLGTPGAANEQYF
>TRBV7-9|TRBJ1-6|15
CASSLGNRENSPLHF
>TRBV19|TRBJ2-7|16
CASSVPGLAGVGEQYF
>TRBV11-2|TRBJ2-7|14
CASGGGQVPYEQYF
>TRBV5-1|TRBJ1-6|14
CASSSDRSNSPLHF
>TRBV9|TRBJ1-3|16
CASSVQGRLFGNTIYF
>TRBV5-1|TRBJ1-2|13
CASSHTGGRGYTF
>TRBV25-1|TRBJ2-7|14
CASSFVGESYEQYF
>TRBV30|TRBJ1-1|11
CAWMRGREAFF
>TRBV12-3/TRBV12-4|TRBJ1-2|16
CASSLSRAGGYYGYTF
>TRBV2|TRBJ2-7|16
CASRGLGGGSIYEQYF
>TRBV15|TRBJ1-2|16
CATSSQTLDRSDGYTF
>TRBV5-1|TRBJ2-7|15
CASSSSSGERDEQYF
>TRBV4-3|TRBJ1-5|15
CASSQDWGGHQPQHF
>TRBV11-2|TRBJ2-7|15
CASSPTWTTSYEQYF
>TRBV12-3/TRBV12-4|TRBJ2-2|15
CASNPVQGGPGELFF
>TRBV10-2|TRBJ1-2|9
CASSIGYTF